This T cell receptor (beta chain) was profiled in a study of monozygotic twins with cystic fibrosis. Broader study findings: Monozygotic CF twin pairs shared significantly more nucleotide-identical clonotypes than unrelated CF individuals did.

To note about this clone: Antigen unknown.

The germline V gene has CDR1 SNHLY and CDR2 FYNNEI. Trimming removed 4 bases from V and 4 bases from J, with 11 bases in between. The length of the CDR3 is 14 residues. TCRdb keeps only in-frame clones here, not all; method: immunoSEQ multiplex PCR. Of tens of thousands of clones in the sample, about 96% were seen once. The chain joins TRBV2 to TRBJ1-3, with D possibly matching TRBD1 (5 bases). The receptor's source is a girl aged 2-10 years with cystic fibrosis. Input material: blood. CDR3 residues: CASSGAGPGNTIYF. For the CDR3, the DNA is TGTGCCAGCAGTGGGGCAGGGCCAGGAAACACCATATATTTT.